This TCR beta chain was profiled in a study of shared clonotypes between healthy human individuals. Turning to the study itself: Used for every donor were three CD4 naive, three CD4 memory, two CD8 naive and one CD8 memory plate.

Several immunoSEQ plates held equal portions of the genomic DNA taken from each subset. Original analysis: Quality scores were absent from the junction-only immunoSEQ sequences, so filtering differed. The table came from immunoSEQ multiplex PCR; TCRdb's copy has only in-frame clones and leaves some out. Clone size and V and J calls were adopted from that table, with D and trimming inferred from the DNA. This sample has about 600,000 clones, with 98% found just once. Germline CDR1 reads MDHEN; CDR2 reads SYDVKM. Trimming removed 3 bases from V and 2 bases from J, with 17 bases in between. The CDR3 consists of 16 residues. CD45RO-negative cells were positively selected for CCR7, leaving out terminally differentiated effector memory CD45RA+ cells.

Sequencing was performed on naive CD8+ T cells sorted from blood. The receptor's source is a man aged 25-45 years in good health. The genes are TRBV28 and TRBJ2-7, with D possibly matching TRBD2 (6 bases). CDR3: CASSFGSGGNPYEQYF. As DNA, the CDR3 is TGTGCCAGCAGTTTTGGGTCTGGCGGGAACCCCTACGAGCAGTACTTC.